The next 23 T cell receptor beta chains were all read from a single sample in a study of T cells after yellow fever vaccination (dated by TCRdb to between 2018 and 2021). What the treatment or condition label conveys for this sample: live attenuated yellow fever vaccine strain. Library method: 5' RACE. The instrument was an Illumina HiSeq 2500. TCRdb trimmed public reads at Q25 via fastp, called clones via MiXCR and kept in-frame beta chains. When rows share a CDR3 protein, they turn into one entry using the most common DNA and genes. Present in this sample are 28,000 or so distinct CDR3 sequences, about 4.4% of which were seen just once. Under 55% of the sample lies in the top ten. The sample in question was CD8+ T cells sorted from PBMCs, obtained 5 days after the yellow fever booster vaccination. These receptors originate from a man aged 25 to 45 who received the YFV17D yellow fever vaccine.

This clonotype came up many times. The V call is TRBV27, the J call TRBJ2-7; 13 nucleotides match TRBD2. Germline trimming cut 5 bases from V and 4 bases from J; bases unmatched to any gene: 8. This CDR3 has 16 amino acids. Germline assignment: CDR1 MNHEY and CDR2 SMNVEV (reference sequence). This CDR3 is CASSAGLAGAGYEQYF. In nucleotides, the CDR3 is TGTGCCAGCAGTGCCGGACTAGCGGGAGCAGGATACGAGCAGTACTTC.

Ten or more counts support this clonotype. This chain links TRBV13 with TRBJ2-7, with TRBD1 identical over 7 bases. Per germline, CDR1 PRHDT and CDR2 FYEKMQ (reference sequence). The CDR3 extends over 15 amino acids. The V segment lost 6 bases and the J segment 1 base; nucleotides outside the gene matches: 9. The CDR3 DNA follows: TGTGCCAGCAGACCCGGGACAGCCACATCCTACGAGCAGTACTTC. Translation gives CASRPGTATSYEQYF.

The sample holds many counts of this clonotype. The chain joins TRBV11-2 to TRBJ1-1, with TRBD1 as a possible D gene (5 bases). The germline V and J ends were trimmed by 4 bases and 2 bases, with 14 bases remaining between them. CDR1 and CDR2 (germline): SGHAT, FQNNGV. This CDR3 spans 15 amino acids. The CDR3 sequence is CASSYGAFHNTEAFF. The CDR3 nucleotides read TGTGCCAGCAGCTACGGGGCCTTTCACAACACTGAAGCTTTCTTT. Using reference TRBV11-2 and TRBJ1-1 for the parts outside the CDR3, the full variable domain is EAGVAQSPRYKIIEKRQSVAFWCNPISGHATLYWYQQILGQGPKLLIQFQNNGVVDDSQLPKDRFSAERLKGVDSTLKIQPAKLEDSAVYLCASSYGAFHNTEAFFGQGTRLTVV.

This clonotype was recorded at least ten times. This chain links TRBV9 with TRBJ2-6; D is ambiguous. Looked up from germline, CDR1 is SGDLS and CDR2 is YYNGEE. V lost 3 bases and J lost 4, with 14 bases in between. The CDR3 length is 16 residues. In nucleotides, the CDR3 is TGTGCCAGCAGCGCGATGTCAGGTGCCGGGGCCAACGTCCTGACTTTC. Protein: CASSAMSGAGANVLTF.

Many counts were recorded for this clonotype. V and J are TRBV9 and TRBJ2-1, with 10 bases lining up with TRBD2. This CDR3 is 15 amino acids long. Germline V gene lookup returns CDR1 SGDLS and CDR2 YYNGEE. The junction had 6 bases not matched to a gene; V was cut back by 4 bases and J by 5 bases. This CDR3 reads CASSSAGGPHNEQFF. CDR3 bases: TGTGCCAGCAGCTCAGCGGGAGGGCCTCACAATGAGCAGTTCTTC.

The CDR3 coding sequence is TGTGCCAGCAGCTCCACCCGGGACGGGGGGCAAGATACGCAGTATTTT. As protein: CASSSTRDGGQDTQYF. The gene calls are TRBV7-9 and TRBJ2-3; possibly TRBD2 for D (7 bases). Per the germline V gene, CDR1 is SEHNR and CDR2 is FQNEAQ (reference sequence). CDR3 length equals 16 residues. V was pared by 4 bases and J by 5 bases, with 19 bases between.

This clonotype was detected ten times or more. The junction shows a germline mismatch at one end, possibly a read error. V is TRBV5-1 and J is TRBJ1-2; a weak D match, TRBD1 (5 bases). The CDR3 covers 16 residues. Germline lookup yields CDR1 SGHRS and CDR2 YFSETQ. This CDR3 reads CASSSGTLGANYGYTF. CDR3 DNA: TGCGCCAGTAGCTCCGGGACCCTCGGAGCTAACTATGGCTACACCTTC. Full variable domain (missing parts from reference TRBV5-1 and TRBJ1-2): KAGVTQTPRYLIKTRGQQVTLSCSPISGHRSVSWYQQTPGQGLQFLFEYFSETQRNKGNFPGRFSGRQFSNSRSEMNVSTLELGDSALYLCASSSGTLGANYGYTFGSGTRLTVV.

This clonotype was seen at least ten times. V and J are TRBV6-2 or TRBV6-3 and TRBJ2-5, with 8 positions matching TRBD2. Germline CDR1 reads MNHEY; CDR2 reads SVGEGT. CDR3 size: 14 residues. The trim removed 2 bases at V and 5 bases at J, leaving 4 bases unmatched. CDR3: CASSYISGGETQYF. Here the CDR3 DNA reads TGTGCCAGCAGTTACATCTCGGGAGGGGAGACCCAGTACTTC.

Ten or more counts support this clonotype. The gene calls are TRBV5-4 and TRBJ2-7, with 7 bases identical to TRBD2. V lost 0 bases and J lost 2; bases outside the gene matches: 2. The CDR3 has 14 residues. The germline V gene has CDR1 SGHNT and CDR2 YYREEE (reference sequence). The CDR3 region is CASSLGDYPYEQYF. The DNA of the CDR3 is TGTGCCAGCAGCTTGGGGGACTACCCCTACGAGCAGTACTTC.

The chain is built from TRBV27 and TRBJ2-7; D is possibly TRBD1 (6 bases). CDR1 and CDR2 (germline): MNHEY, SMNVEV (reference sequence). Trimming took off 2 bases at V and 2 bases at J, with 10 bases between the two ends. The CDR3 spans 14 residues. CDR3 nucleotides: TGTGCCAGCAGTTTAGTACAGGGCCCCTACGAGCAGTACTTC. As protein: CASSLVQGPYEQYF.

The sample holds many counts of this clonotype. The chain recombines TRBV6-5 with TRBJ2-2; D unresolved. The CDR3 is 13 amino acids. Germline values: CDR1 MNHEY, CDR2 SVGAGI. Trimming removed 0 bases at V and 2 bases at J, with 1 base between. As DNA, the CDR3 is TGTGCCAGCAGTTACTCCAACACCGGGGAGCTGTTTTTT. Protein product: CASSYSNTGELFF.

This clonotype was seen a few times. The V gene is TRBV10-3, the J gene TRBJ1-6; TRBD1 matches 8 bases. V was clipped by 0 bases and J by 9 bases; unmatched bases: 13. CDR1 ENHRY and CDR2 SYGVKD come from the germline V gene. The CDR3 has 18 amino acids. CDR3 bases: TGTGCCATCAGTGAGTCGAACGTTTGGGGACAGGAGTTTTCACCCCTCCACTTT. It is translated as CAISESNVWGQEFSPLHF.

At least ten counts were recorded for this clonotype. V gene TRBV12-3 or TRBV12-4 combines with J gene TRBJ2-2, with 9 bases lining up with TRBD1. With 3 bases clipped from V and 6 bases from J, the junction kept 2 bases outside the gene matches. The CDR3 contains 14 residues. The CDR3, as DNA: TGTGCCAGCAGTTTGTACAGGGGGCCCGGGGAGCTGTTTTTT. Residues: CASSLYRGPGELFF.

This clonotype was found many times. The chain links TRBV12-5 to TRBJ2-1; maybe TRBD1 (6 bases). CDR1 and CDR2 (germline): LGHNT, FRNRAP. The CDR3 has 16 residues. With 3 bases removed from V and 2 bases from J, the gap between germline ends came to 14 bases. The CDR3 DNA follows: TGTGCTAGTGGTTTTTGGGGCAGGGGAGCCTACAATGAGCAGTTCTTC. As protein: CASGFWGRGAYNEQFF.

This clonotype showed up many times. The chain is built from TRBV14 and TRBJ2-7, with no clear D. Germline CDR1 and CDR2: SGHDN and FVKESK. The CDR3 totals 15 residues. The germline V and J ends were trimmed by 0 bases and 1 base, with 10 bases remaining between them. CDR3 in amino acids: CASSQEEGLSYEQYF. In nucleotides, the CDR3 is TGTGCCAGCAGCCAAGAAGAAGGTTTATCCTACGAGCAGTACTTC.

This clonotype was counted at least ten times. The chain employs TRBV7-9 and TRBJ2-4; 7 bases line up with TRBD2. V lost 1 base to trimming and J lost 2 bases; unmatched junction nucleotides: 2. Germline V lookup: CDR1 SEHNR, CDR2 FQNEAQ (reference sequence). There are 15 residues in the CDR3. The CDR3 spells CASSLVGGSKNIQYF. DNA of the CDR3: TGTGCCAGCAGCTTAGTGGGAGGGTCCAAAAACATTCAGTACTTC.

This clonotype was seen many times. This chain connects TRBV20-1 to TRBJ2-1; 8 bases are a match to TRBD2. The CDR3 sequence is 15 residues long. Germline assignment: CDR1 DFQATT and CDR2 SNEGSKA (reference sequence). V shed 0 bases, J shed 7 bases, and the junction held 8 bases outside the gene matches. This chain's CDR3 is CSARDGTSGGNEQFF. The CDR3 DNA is TGCAGTGCTAGAGATGGAACTAGCGGAGGTAATGAGCAGTTCTTC.

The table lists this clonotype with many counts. CDR3 bases: TGTGCCAGCAGTTTATCGAAAGCAAACCAAGAGACCCAGTACTTC. Translating it yields CASSLSKANQETQYF. The genes are TRBV27 and TRBJ2-5; unclear D gene. CDR3 length: 15 residues. V was pared by 0 bases and J by 0 bases, with 8 bases between. Germline assignment: CDR1 MNHEY and CDR2 SMNVEV (reference sequence).

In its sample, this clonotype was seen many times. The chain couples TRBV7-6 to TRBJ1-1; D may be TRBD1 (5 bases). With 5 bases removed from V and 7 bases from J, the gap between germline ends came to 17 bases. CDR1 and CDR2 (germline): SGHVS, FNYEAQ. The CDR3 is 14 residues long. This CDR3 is CASSPHSGGVEAFF. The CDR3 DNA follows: TGTGCCAGCAGCCCCCACTCCGGGGGGGTTGAAGCTTTCTTT.

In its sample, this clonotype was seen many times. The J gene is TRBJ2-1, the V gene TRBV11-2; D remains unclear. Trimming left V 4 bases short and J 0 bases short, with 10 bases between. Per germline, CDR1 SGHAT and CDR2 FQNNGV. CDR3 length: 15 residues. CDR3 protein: CASSSEQISYNEQFF. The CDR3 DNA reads TGTGCCAGCAGCTCCGAGCAGATCTCCTACAATGAGCAGTTCTTC.

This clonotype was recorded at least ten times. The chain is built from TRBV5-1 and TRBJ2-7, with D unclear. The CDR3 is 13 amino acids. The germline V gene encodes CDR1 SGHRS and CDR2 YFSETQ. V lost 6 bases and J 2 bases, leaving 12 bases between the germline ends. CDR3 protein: CASIDDNTYEQYF. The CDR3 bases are TGCGCCAGCATCGACGACAACACCTACGAGCAGTACTTC. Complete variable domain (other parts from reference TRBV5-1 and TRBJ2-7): KAGVTQTPRYLIKTRGQQVTLSCSPISGHRSVSWYQQTPGQGLQFLFEYFSETQRNKGNFPGRFSGRQFSNSRSEMNVSTLELGDSALYLCASIDDNTYEQYFGPGTRLTVT.

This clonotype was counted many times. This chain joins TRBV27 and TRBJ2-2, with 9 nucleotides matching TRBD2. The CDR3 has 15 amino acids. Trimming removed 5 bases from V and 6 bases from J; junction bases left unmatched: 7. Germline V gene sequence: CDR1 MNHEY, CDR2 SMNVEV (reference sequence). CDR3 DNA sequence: TGTGCCAGCAGTCCACCCGGACTAGCGCCCGGGGAGCTGTTTTTT. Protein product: CASSPPGLAPGELFF.

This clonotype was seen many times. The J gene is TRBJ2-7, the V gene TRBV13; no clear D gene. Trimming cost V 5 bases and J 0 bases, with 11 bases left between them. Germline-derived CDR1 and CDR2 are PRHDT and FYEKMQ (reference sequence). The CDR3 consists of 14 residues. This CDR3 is CASSPVGLSYEQYF. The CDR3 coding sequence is TGTGCCAGCAGCCCAGTAGGGCTCTCCTACGAGCAGTACTTC.